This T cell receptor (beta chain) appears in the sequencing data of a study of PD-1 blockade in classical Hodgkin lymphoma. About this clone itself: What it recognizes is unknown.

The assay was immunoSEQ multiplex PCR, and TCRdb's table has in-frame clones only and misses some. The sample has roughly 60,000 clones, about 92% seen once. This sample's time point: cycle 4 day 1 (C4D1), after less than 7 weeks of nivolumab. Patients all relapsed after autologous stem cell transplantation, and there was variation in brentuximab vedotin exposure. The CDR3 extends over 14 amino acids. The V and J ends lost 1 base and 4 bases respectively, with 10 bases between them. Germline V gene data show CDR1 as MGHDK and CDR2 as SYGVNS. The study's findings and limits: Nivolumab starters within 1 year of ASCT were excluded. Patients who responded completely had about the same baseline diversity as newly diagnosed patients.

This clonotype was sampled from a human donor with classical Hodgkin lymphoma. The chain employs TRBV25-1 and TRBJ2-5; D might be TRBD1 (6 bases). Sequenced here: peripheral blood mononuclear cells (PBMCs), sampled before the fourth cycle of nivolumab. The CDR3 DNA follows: TGTGCCAGCAGTGAATGGGGCAGGGGAGAGACCCAGTACTTC. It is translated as CASSEWGRGETQYF.